Presented here are 5 T cell receptor beta chains from one specimen sequenced in a study of blood T cells in healthy people across ages. The second PCR ran roughly 6 to 11 cycles with a sample-barcoded 5' primer and J-beta primers. One entry per CDR3 protein, called by TCRdb with MiXCR from the 5' RACE reads. This sample has around 900,000 distinct CDR3 sequences, with roughly half found just once. The sample comprised blood. All receptors come from a woman aged 55-70 years in good health.

The rearrangement uses TRBV3-1 and TRBJ2-6; tentatively, D is TRBD1 or TRBD2 (5 bases each). CDR1 and CDR2 from the germline V gene are LGHDT and YNNKEL (reference sequence). Trimming took off 0 bases at V and 2 bases at J, with 8 bases between the two ends. This CDR3 is 16 amino acids long. CDR3 sequence: CASSQELGAGANVLTF. CDR3 in DNA: TGTGCCAGCAGCCAAGAACTAGGGGCTGGGGCCAACGTCCTGACTTTC.

The chain carries TRBV20-1 and TRBJ2-1, with 11 bases lining up with TRBD1. V lost 0 bases and J lost 10; bases outside the gene matches: 11. The length of the CDR3 is 16 residues. Per germline, CDR1 DFQATT and CDR2 SNEGSKA (reference sequence). The CDR3 region has the DNA TGCAGTGCTAGAGATACTATAGGACAGGGGGCAAAAGAGCAGTTCTTC. This codes for CSARDTIGQGAKEQFF.

This clonotype was seen more than once but under ten times. The J gene is TRBJ2-5, the V gene TRBV9; the D call may be TRBD1 or TRBD2 (5 bases each). The CDR3 is made up of 16 amino acids. Germline lookup yields CDR1 SGDLS and CDR2 YYNGEE. Trimming removed 4 bases from V and 2 bases from J, with 18 bases in between. CDR3: CASSKGEGLGQETQYF. In DNA, the CDR3 is TGTGCCAGCAGCAAAGGCGAGGGGCTGGGGCAAGAGACCCAGTACTTC.

The V call is TRBV7-2, the J call TRBJ2-1, with 10 bases matching TRBD2. The CDR3 length is 17 residues. The ends lost 5 bases at V and 6 bases at J; junction bases unmatched: 13. Germline CDR1 and CDR2: SGHTA and FQGNSA. The CDR3 DNA reads TGTGCCAGCAGCGTGGACCTAGCGGGAGCCCCTGGCAATGAGCAGTTCTTC. This codes for CASSVDLAGAPGNEQFF.

The CDR3: CASSQYGRFEQYF. The CDR3 bases are TGTGCCAGCAGTCAATATGGAAGGTTCGAGCAGTACTTC. V and J are TRBV6-2 or TRBV6-3 and TRBJ2-7; D unclear. V was pared by 5 bases and J by 6 bases, with 14 bases between. CDR3 length: 13 residues. CDR1 is MNHEY, CDR2 SVGEGT, per germline.